This TCR beta chain was captured by sequencing in a study of CD8 T cells in Susac syndrome. TCR beta from blood CD8+ and CD4+ T cells was sequenced. Losses at the gene ends were 2 bases for V and 5 bases for J; bases not matched to a gene: 5. The germline V gene encodes CDR1 KGHSH and CDR2 LQKENI. The CDR3 consists of 15 residues. RNA, at about 0.5 to 1 ug, was reverse transcribed with random hexamers. TCRdb reprocessed the immunoSEQ multiplex PCR reads with MiXCR, giving one entry per CDR3 protein. The sample consists of under 250,000 distinct CDR3 sequences, approximately 94% of them appearing once.

The V and J genes are TRBV18 and TRBJ2-1; the match to TRBD1 covers 8 bases. The receptor was derived from a human donor with Susac syndrome. The sequencing input was CD4+ T cells from PBMCs. The CDR3 here is CASSPKDRAHNEQFF. CDR3 nucleotide sequence: TGTGCCAGCTCACCAAAGGACAGGGCCCACAATGAGCAGTTCTTC.